The entry that follows covers one T cell receptor beta chain sequence. Its specificity is unknown. The entry originates in a study of T cells in Graves' hyperthyroidism and ophthalmopathy. With a duration under 2 months, the hyperthyroidism was newly diagnosed in patients aged 18 to 65. Every diagnosis used clinical symptoms, serum thyroxine and TRAb, thyroid ultrasound and orbital computed tomography. Study observations and caveats: Within blood appeared most thyroid clonotypes that had expanded above 0.001.

Trimming removed 1 base at V and 9 bases at J, with 24 bases between. CDR3 length: 17 amino acids. The germline V gene has CDR1 SGHVS and CDR2 FNYEAQ. From RNA transcripts, TCR beta CDR3 regions were amplified. First-round RT-PCR of the TCR CDR3 relied on the HTBI primer set. TCRdb used MiXCR to reprocess the multiplex PCR reads, holding one entry per CDR3 protein. This table holds 800,000 or so distinct CDR3 sequences, roughly 40% found once. The sample was blood. V gene TRBV7-6 combines with J gene TRBJ2-5; the D call may be TRBD1 or TRBD2 (6 bases each). The sequence came from a man aged 18-30 years with Graves' hyperthyroidism. The CDR3: CASSLGLQEGGILPQYF. The CDR3 nucleotides read TGTGCCAGCAGCTTAGGCCTTCAAGAGGGGGGCATACTTCCCCAGTACTTC.